This T cell receptor beta chain was sequenced in a study of blood T cell repertoires in COVID-19. Study overall: Samples taken during acute and convalescent COVID-19 were collected in the United States, Italy and Spain. From T cells, B-cell-depleted T cells, or PBMCs came the material, which was cDNA or gDNA.

How the authors handled the data: From reference gene primer amplification, estimates of nucleated cell counts were derived. Profiling relied on immunoSEQ multiplex PCR, and the TCRdb table lists in-frame clones only, not all of them. That table gives V, J and clone size, and the DNA gave D and trimming. The sample consists of 80,000 or so clones, 90% of them appearing once. This clone was seen once. This TCR was sampled from a woman in her forties or fifties in a cohort sampled during active COVID-19. Sequencing was carried out using peripheral blood.

CDR3 nucleotide sequence: TGTGCCAGCTCACCAACAGCGAACACTGAAGCTTTCTTT. This gives the protein CASSPTANTEAFF. The V call is TRBV18, the J call TRBJ1-1; D call uncertain. Germline values: CDR1 KGHSH, CDR2 LQKENI. Trimming shortened V by 2 bases and J by 1 base, and 5 bases separated the two germline ends. This CDR3 spans 13 amino acids.